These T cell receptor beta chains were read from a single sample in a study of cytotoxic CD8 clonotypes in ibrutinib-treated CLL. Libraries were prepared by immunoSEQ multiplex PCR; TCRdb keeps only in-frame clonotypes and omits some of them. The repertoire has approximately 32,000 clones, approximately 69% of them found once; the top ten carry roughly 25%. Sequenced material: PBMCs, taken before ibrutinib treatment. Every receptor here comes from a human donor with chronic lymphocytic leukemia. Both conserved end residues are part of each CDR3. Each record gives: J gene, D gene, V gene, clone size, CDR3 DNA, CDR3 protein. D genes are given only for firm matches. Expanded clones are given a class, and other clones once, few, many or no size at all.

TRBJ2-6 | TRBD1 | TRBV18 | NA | TGTGCCAGCTCATCGGGACAGCCCAACTCTGGGGCCAACGTCCTGACTTTC | CASSSGQPNSGANVLTF
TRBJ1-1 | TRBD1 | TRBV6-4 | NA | TGTGCCAGCAGTGATTACGGGGACAGCACTGAAGCTTTCTTT | CASSDYGDSTEAFF
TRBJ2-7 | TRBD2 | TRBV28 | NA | TGTGCCAGCAGCCTCCTAGCGGGAGGACGGTACGAGCAGTACTTC | CASSLLAGGRYEQYF
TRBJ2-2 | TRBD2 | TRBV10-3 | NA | TGTGCCATCAGTGTTAGCGGGGGGACCGGGGAGCTGTTTTTT | CAISVSGGTGELFF
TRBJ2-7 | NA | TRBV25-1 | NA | TGTGCCAGCAGTGATTGGCAGGGTTCCTACGAGCAGTACTTC | CASSDWQGSYEQYF
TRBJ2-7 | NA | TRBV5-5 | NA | TGTGCCAGCAGCTTGGAAACAGGGATCGCGCAGTACTTC | CASSLETGIAQYF
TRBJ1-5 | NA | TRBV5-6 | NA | TGTGCCAGCAGCTTGTCAGGAAGTCAGCCCCAGCATTTT | CASSLSGSQPQHF
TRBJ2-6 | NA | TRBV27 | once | TGTGCCAGCAGTTTCTTCTCTGGGGCCAACGTCCTGACTTTC | CASSFFSGANVLTF
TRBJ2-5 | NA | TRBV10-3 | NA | TGTGCCACCCTCTGGAGCGCCGGGGAGACCCAGTACTTC | CATLWSAGETQYF
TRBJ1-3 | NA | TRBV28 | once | TGTGCCAGCAGTTCCTCCGGGACGGGTTACTCTGGAAACACCATATATTTT | CASSSSGTGYSGNTIYF
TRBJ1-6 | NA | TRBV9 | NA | TGTGCCAGCAGCACCGGGGGTTATAATTCACCCCTCCACTTT | CASSTGGYNSPLHF
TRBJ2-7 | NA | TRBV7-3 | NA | TGTGCCAGCAGCTTTGGACCGACCTACGAGCAGTACTTC | CASSFGPTYEQYF
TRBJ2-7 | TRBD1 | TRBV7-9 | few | TGTGCCACAGGGACAGATAGCTCCTACGAGCAGTACTTC | CATGTDSSYEQYF
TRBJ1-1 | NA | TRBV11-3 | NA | TGTGCCAGCAGCTTAGAGGGTGGTAGAGGCACTGAAGCTTTCTTT | CASSLEGGRGTEAFF
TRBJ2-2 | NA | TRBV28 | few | TGTGCCAGCAGTTTTTCCCGGGAGCTGTTTTTT | CASSFSRELFF
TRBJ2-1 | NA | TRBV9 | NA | TGTGCCAGCAGCGTAAGCGGAAGCGGGTACAATGAGCAGTTCTTC | CASSVSGSGYNEQFF
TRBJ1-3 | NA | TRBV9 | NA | TGTGCCAGCGGGGGGTTCTCAAACACCATATATTTT | CASGGFSNTIYF
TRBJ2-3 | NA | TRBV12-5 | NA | TGTGCTAGTGGTTTGGTCCCCACCGGCAGGGGGGACACAGATACGCAGTATTTT | CASGLVPTGRGDTDTQYF
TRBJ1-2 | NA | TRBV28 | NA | TGTGCCAGCAGTGTAGGGGTTAACTATGGCTACACCTTC | CASSVGVNYGYTF
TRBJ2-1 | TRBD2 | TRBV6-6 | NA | TGTGCCAGCATTGCGACTAGCGGGGGGTACAATGAGCAGTTCTTC | CASIATSGGYNEQFF
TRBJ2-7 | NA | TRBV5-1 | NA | TGCGCCAGCAGCTTGGTGACGCAGGGGGAGCAGTACTTC | CASSLVTQGEQYF
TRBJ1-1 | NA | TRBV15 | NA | TGTGCCACCAGCAGAGTGGGGATCACTGAAGCTTTCTTT | CATSRVGITEAFF
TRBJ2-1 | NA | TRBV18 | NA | TGTGCCAGCTCCCCGAGTAGGAATGAGCAGTTCTTC | CASSPSRNEQFF
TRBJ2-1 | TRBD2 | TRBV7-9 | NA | TGTGCCAGCAGCTTAGTTTCGCGGGAGGGCCCCTACAATGAGCAGTTCTTC | CASSLVSREGPYNEQFF
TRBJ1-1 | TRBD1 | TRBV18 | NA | TGTGCCAGCTCACCGCGCGATGTACGACAGGGGGGGACTGAAGCTTTCTTT | CASSPRDVRQGGTEAFF
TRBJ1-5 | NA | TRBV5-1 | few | TGCGCCAGCGCAGTGATACCCTATCAGCCCCAGCATTTT | CASAVIPYQPQHF
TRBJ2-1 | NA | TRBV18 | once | TGTGCCAGCTCACTAAATCAGGGCCTTAAGTACAATGAGCAGTTCTTC | CASSLNQGLKYNEQFF
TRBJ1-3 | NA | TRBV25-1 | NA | TGTGCCAGCAGTGATCCCGTAGGTGGAAACACCATATATTTT | CASSDPVGGNTIYF
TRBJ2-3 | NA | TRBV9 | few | TGTGCCAGCAGCGCCCCGGTCCGAGTGGGGGTACCTACAGATACGCAGTATTTT | CASSAPVRVGVPTDTQYF
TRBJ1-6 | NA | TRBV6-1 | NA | TGTGCCAGCAGTGCGGACGGAGATAATTCACCCCTCCACTTT | CASSADGDNSPLHF
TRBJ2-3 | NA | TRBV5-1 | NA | TGCGCCAGCAGCTACTGGCTAGGAACAGATACGCAGTATTTT | CASSYWLGTDTQYF
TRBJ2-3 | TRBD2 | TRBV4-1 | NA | TGCGCCAGCTGGGAGGGAGATACGCAGTATTTT | CASWEGDTQYF
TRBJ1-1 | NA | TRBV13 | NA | TGTGCCAGCAGCTTAGGGGTTACTGAAGCTTTCTTT | CASSLGVTEAFF
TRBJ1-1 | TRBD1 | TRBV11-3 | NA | TGTGCCAGCAGCCCAAGACAGGGAAGGAACACTGAAGCTTTCTTT | CASSPRQGRNTEAFF
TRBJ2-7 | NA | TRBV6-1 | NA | TGTGCCACCTCCCGTGCAGGGAGCTCCTACGAGCAGTACTTC | CATSRAGSSYEQYF
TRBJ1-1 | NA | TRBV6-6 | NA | TGTGCCAGCAGTCCTGGACCCACTGAAGCTTTCTTT | CASSPGPTEAFF
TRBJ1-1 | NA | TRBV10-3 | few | TGTGCCATCAGTATGGACGGGGGGAACACTGAAGCTTTCTTT | CAISMDGGNTEAFF
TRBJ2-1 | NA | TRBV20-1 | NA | TGCAGTGCGAGAAGGGACAATGAGCAGTTCTTC | CSARRDNEQFF
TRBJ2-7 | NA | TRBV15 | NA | TGTGCCACCAGCAGAGATGTGGAAGGTTCTTCCGAGCAGTACTTC | CATSRDVEGSSEQYF
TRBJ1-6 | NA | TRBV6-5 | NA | TGTGCCAGCAGTTCCCAGAGCCTCAATTCACCCCTCCACTTT | CASSSQSLNSPLHF
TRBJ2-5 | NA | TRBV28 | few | TGTGCCAGCAGACTTAAGGCGGAGACCCAGTACTTC | CASRLKAETQYF
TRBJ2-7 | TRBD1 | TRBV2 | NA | TGTGCCAGCAGTGAGGGGACAGGGATAAACGAGCAGTACTTC | CASSEGTGINEQYF
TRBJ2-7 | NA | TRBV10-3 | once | TGTGCCATCAGACGGGACGTCTCCTACGAGCAGTACTTC | CAIRRDVSYEQYF
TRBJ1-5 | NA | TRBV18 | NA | TGTGCCAGCTCACCGGGGCAGGGAGTCGGTCAGCCCCAGCATTTT | CASSPGQGVGQPQHF
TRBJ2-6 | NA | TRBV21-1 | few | TGTGCCAGCATCTGGCAGGGAAGCGTCCTGACTTTC | CASIWQGSVLTF
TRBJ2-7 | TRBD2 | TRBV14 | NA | TGTGCCAGCAGCCAAATCAGGTCTGCTAGCGGGAGGGCCGCCGAGCAGTACTTC | CASSQIRSASGRAAEQYF
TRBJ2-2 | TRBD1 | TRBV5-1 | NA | TGCGCCAGCAGCCTTCAGGGGGCAGACACCGGGGAGCTGTTTTTT | CASSLQGADTGELFF
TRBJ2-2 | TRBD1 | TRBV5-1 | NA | TGCGCCAGCAGCTGGGGCGGGACAGGGACCGGGGAGCTGTTTTTT | CASSWGGTGTGELFF
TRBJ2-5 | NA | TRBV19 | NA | TGTGCCAGCCGAGCGGGGACAGTTTCCCCCACAGAGACCCAGTACTTC | CASRAGTVSPTETQYF
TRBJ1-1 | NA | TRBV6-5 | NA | TGTGCCAGCAGTTACTCGACCACTGAAGCTTTCTTT | CASSYSTTEAFF
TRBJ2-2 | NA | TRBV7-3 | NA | TGTGCCAGCAGCCCATGGCAGGGGTCCGGGGAGCTGTTTTTT | CASSPWQGSGELFF
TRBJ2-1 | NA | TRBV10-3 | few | TGTGCCATCAGTGAGGTGGCCTCGACAGATGAGCAGTTCTTC | CAISEVASTDEQFF
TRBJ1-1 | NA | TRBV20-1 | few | TGCAGTGCTAGTGATAGTACTGAAGCTTTCTTT | CSASDSTEAFF
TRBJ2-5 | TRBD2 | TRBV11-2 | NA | TGTGCCAGCAGCTTAGATTGGACTAGCGGGGGACAAGAGACCCAGTACTTC | CASSLDWTSGGQETQYF
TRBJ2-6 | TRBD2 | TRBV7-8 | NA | TGTGCCAGCAGTAGCGGGAGTTCACCGGGGGCCAACGTCCTGACTTTC | CASSSGSSPGANVLTF
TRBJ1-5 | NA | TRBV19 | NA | TGTGCCAGTAGTCCTCAACCGGGACCCGGGCAGCCCCAGCATTTT | CASSPQPGPGQPQHF